This TCR beta chain emerged from a study of human T cells and chemical hapten exposure. TCRdb re-called the RACE reads with MiXCR, one entry per CDR3 protein. The data hold over 35,000 distinct CDR3 sequences, with 4% observed a single time. This clonotype was found many times. The V gene lost 0 bases and the J gene lost 2 bases, with 9 bases spanning the gap. Germline V gene lookup returns CDR1 SGHRS and CDR2 YFSETQ. The CDR3 runs to 14 residues. Time point here: patch test 1, 2 weeks after DPC sensitization. Indicated treatment: therapeutic diphenylcyclopropenone sensitization with weekly scalp DPC. It was unfractionated whole blood from which total RNA was extracted.

This TCR derives from a man aged 45-65 years with alopecia areata. Some clones in this sample may be carry-over from other donors' samples. The chain has TRBV5-1 and TRBJ2-7, with D perhaps TRBD1 (6 bases). This material consisted of whole blood, taken in connection with sensitization to the hapten diphenylcyclopropenone (DPC). The CDR3 coding sequence is TGCGCCAGCAGCTTGGCCCAGGGGCCCTACGAGCAGTACTTC. Amino acids: CASSLAQGPYEQYF.